The 22 T cell receptor beta chains presented below share a single source sample, sequenced in a study of spatial heterogeneity in lung cancer. Time point reported: blood at routine non-recurrence follow-up after resection. Via MiXCR, TCRdb re-called the 5' RACE reads, giving one row per CDR3 protein. Among 9,000 to 13,000 distinct CDR3 sequences listed, around 10% were seen once. The sequences come from PBMCs, collected at follow-up. These receptors were obtained from a female donor with early-stage non-small cell lung cancer.

This clonotype was recorded many times. This chain uses TRBV6-2 or TRBV6-3 with TRBJ2-1, with D possibly being TRBD1 (6 bases). CDR1 MNHEY and CDR2 SVGEGT come from the germline V gene. V was cut by 0 bases and J by 5 bases, with 14 bases left in between. There are 16 residues in the CDR3. This CDR3 reads CASSYSGQTPHNEQFF. CDR3 DNA: TGTGCCAGCAGTTACTCAGGACAGACTCCTCACAATGAGCAGTTCTTC.

This clonotype was counted many times. The rearrangement joins TRBV11-2 to TRBJ2-5, with D tentatively TRBD2 (6 bases). V lost 7 bases to trimming and J lost 1 base, with 16 bases between them. CDR3 length equals 15 residues. The V gene's germline CDR1 is SGHAT and CDR2 FQNNGV. CDR3 region: CASTPGGERQETQYF. CDR3 nucleotides: TGTGCCAGCACCCCTGGCGGGGAGCGCCAAGAGACCCAGTACTTC.

Many counts were recorded for this clonotype. V and J are TRBV25-1 and TRBJ1-6; D remains ambiguous. The CDR3 consists of 13 residues. The germline gives CDR1 MGHDK, CDR2 SYGVNS. V shed 2 bases and J shed 8 bases, with 7 bases lying between them. CDR3 DNA: TGTGCCAGCAGTGAAATGAGGGATTCACCCCTCCACTTT. Its protein product is CASSEMRDSPLHF.

The chain couples TRBV14 to TRBJ2-1; a possible D gene is TRBD2 (5 bases). Trimming took off 1 base at V and 2 bases at J, with 6 bases between the two ends. From germline, CDR1 is SGHDN and CDR2 FVKESK. This CDR3 is built from 14 residues. The CDR3 reads CASSQVGAYNEQFF. CDR3 DNA sequence: TGTGCCAGCAGCCAAGTCGGGGCCTACAATGAGCAGTTCTTC. Drawing the rest from reference TRBV14 and TRBJ2-1, the complete variable domain is EAGVTQFPSHSVIEKGQTVTLRCDPISGHDNLYWYRRVMGKEIKFLLHFVKESKQDESGMPNNRFLAERTGGTYSTLKVQPAELEDSGVYFCASSQVGAYNEQFFGPGTRLTVL.

This clonotype has more than one count but fewer than ten. The chain recombines TRBV20-1 with TRBJ1-1, with 8 bases lining up with TRBD1. CDR3 length equals 15 residues. CDR1 and CDR2 from the germline V gene are DFQATT and SNEGSKA (reference sequence). J was trimmed by 4 bases and V by 3 bases; bases with no gene match: 10. The CDR3 DNA is TGCAGTGCTAGGGGGCAGGGGGCGCGGAGCACTGAAGCTTTCTTT. Its translation is CSARGQGARSTEAFF.

The chain links TRBV7-9 to TRBJ1-4; 10 bases are shared with TRBD1. Losses at the gene ends were 5 bases for V and 8 bases for J; bases not matched to a gene: 8. Germline V lookup: CDR1 SEHNR, CDR2 FQNEAQ (reference sequence). The CDR3 has 15 amino acids. In nucleotides, the CDR3 is TGTGCCAGCAGCCCCCCGGGACAGGGGAGGGAAAAACTGTTTTTT. Translated, it gives CASSPPGQGREKLFF.

This clonotype is medium-sized by share. This chain connects TRBV6-1 to TRBJ2-3, with D possibly TRBD2 on 7 matching bases. CDR1 is MNHNS and CDR2 is SASEGT in the germline V gene. CDR3 size: 16 residues. The ends were cut back, 4 bases at V and 4 bases at J, with 18 bases in the middle. CDR3: CASSAQGGRASDTQYF. In DNA, the CDR3 is TGTGCCAGCAGTGCACAGGGCGGGAGAGCGTCAGATACGCAGTATTTT.

This clonotype was seen at least ten times. Its ends do not fully match the called genes, so a read error is possible. The rearrangement joins TRBV28 to TRBJ2-2; D remains ambiguous. The CDR3 runs 14 residues. Germline V gives CDR1 MDHEN, CDR2 SYDVKM. CDR3 nucleotide sequence: TGTGCCGGCAGCGACGGCACGAACACCGGGGAGCTGTTTTTT. Amino acid sequence: CAGSDGTNTGELFF. The whole variable domain, filled in from reference TRBV28 and TRBJ2-2, reads DVKVTQSSRYLVKRTGEKVFLECVQDMDHENMFWYRQDPGLGLRLIYFSYDVKMKEKGDIPEGYSVSREKKERFSLILESASTNQTSMYLCAGSDGTNTGELFFGEGSRLTVL.

There are many counts of this clonotype. The chain employs TRBV25-1 and TRBJ2-3; a possible D gene is TRBD2 (5 bases). Trimming took 1 base from V and 4 from J, leaving 6 bases between them. The CDR3 totals 13 residues. The germline V gene encodes CDR1 MGHDK and CDR2 SYGVNS. CDR3 sequence (DNA): TGTGCCAGCAGTGAATTCGGGGCAGATACGCAGTATTTT. It codes for CASSEFGADTQYF.

The sample holds many counts of this clonotype. The rearrangement links TRBV29-1 to TRBJ2-5; D may be TRBD1 or TRBD2 (5 bases each). V was trimmed by 6 bases and J by 5 bases, leaving 16 bases between them. Germline V lookup: CDR1 SQVTM, CDR2 ANQGSEA. The CDR3 loop spans 13 amino acids. CDR3 amino acids: CSVLGEGRETQYF. The CDR3 DNA is TGCAGCGTCCTCGGAGAGGGGCGGGAGACCCAGTACTTC.

This clonotype was seen many times. The chain carries TRBV6-6 and TRBJ2-1, with D perhaps matching TRBD1 or TRBD2 (5 bases each). This CDR3 spans 15 amino acids. The V end was cut by 6 bases, the J end by 8 bases, with 20 bases between. CDR1 is MNHNY, CDR2 SVGAGI, per germline (reference sequence). The CDR3 nucleotides are TGTGCCAGCAGGATCCACGGGACGTTTACGGATGAGCAGTTCTTC. Protein: CASRIHGTFTDEQFF.

This clonotype was found many times. The chain joins TRBV4-1 to TRBJ2-5, with a tentative D call TRBD2 (6 bases). CDR1 and CDR2 from the germline V gene are MGHRA and YSYEKL. This CDR3 region has 13 residues. Trimming pared 4 bases from V and 4 bases from J, leaving 10 bases between. The CDR3 reads CASSPPGGETQYF. CDR3 sequence (DNA): TGCGCCAGCAGCCCCCCCGGGGGAGAGACCCAGTACTTC.

There are many counts of this clonotype. The chain links TRBV6-8 to TRBJ2-4; the D is unclear. Germline CDR1 and CDR2: MNHGY and SAAAGT. The CDR3 extends over 16 amino acids. V was trimmed by 6 bases and J by 0 bases, leaving 15 bases between them. The CDR3 reads CASRGVAYIAKNIQYF. For the CDR3, the DNA is TGTGCCAGCAGGGGTGTGGCCTACATAGCCAAAAACATTCAGTACTTC.

This clonotype appeared many times. The chain joins TRBV23-1 to TRBJ2-7; the D gene is possibly TRBD1 (6 bases). TRBV23-1 falls under the ORF class, with uncertain function. The CDR3 is 14 residues long. V was cut by 3 bases and J by 2 bases, with 11 bases left in between. The CDR3 spells CASSHPGETYEQYV. CDR3 DNA: TGCGCCAGCAGTCACCCAGGGGAAACCTACGAGCAGTACGTC.

The chain carries TRBV12-3 or TRBV12-4 and TRBJ1-5; D is uncertain. This CDR3 region has 14 residues. Trimming shortened V by 6 bases and J by 1 base, and 10 bases separated the two germline ends. CDR3 sequence reads: CASSSWQSNQPQHF. In DNA form, the CDR3 reads TGTGCCAGCAGCTCTTGGCAGAGCAATCAGCCCCAGCATTTT.

In this sample, this clonotype turned up many times. The J gene is TRBJ2-3, the V gene TRBV6-5; 7 bases line up with TRBD1. The CDR3 is 14 residues long. Germline V gives CDR1 MNHEY, CDR2 SVGAGI. J was trimmed by 5 bases and V by 8 bases; bases with no gene match: 10. The CDR3 DNA sequence: TGTGCCAGCTGCCCGACAGGGAATGAAGATACGCAGTATTTT. Translation: CASCPTGNEDTQYF.

This clonotype was seen many times. The rearrangement uses TRBV5-4 and TRBJ1-1; no reliable D call. This CDR3 is built from 14 residues. Trimming cost V 5 bases and J 1 base, with 12 bases left between them. Germline V gene data show CDR1 as SGHNT and CDR2 as YYREEE (reference sequence). The CDR3 nucleotides are TGTGCCAGCAGGCGAACGCACCCGAACACTGAAGCTTTCTTT. This translates into CASRRTHPNTEAFF.

This clonotype was recorded many times. This chain's CDR3 is CSARDLVGGRTDTQYF. The CDR3 DNA reads as TGCAGTGCTAGAGATCTGGTAGGGGGCCGCACAGATACGCAGTATTTT. This chain joins TRBV20-1 and TRBJ2-3, with 7 bases that match TRBD1. The CDR3 has 16 residues. The V segment lost 0 bases and the J segment 1 base; nucleotides outside the gene matches: 7. CDR1 and CDR2 from the germline V gene are DFQATT and SNEGSKA (reference sequence).

This clonotype was counted at least ten times. The CDR3 reads CASSSAGPKNIQYF. CDR3 coding DNA: TGTGCCAGCAGCTCAGCGGGGCCTAAAAACATTCAGTACTTC. This rearrangement joins TRBV7-8 to TRBJ2-4; 7 bases are shared with TRBD2. The J segment lost 4 bases and the V segment lost 4 bases, leaving 4 bases of the junction unmatched. The CDR3 totals 14 residues. The germline gives CDR1 SGHVS, CDR2 FQNEAQ.

Ten or more counts support this clonotype. This chain links TRBV9 with TRBJ2-2; the match to TRBD2 covers 8 bases. This CDR3 has 16 residues. Trimming took 0 bases from V and 6 from J; bases not matched to a gene: 7. Germline CDR1 reads SGDLS; CDR2 reads YYNGEE. The DNA of the CDR3 is TGTGCCAGCAGCGTAGCTCCGGGAGGGCCGCCCGGGGAGCTGTTTTTT. Encoded protein: CASSVAPGGPPGELFF. The full variable domain, completed using reference TRBV9 and TRBJ2-2, is DSGVTQTPKHLITATGQRVTLRCSPRSGDLSVYWYQQSLDQGLQFLIQYYNGEERAKGNILERFSAQQFPDLHSELNLSSLELGDSALYFCASSVAPGGPPGELFFGEGSRLTVL.

This clonotype was recorded at least ten times. V and J are TRBV7-9 and TRBJ1-1; D is unresolved. Per the germline V gene, CDR1 is SEHNR and CDR2 is FQNEAQ (reference sequence). The CDR3 is made up of 15 amino acids. With 5 bases removed from V and 0 bases from J, the gap between germline ends came to 13 bases. The CDR3 nucleotides read TGTGCCAGCAGCATTCGATCTGAGATGAACACTGAAGCTTTCTTT. It codes for CASSIRSEMNTEAFF. The full variable domain, its missing parts supplied by reference TRBV7-9 and TRBJ1-1, is DTGVSQNPRHKITKRGQNVTFRCDPISEHNRLYWYRQTLGQGPEFLTYFQNEAQLEKSRLLSDRFSAERPKGSFSTLEIQRTEQGDSAMYLCASSIRSEMNTEAFFGQGTRLTVV.

This clonotype has a count of ten or more. The chain employs TRBV27 and TRBJ1-2; TRBD1 is a possible D gene (6 bases). This CDR3 contains 14 residues. Trimming took off 2 bases at V and 5 bases at J, with 12 bases between the two ends. The germline V gene encodes CDR1 MNHEY and CDR2 SMNVEV (reference sequence). The CDR3 spells CASSLQGRGYGYTF. As DNA, the CDR3 is TGTGCCAGCAGTTTACAGGGTAGGGGGTATGGCTACACCTTC.